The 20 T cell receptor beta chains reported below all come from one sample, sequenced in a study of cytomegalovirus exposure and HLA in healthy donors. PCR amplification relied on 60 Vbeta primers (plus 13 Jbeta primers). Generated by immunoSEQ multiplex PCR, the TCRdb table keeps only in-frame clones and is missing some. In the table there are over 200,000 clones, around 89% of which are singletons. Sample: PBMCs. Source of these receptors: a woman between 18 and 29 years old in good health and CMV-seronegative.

Here the CDR3 DNA reads TGTGCCAGCAGCTTAGAGGCTAGCTCCTACAATGAGCAGTTCTTC. Translating it yields CASSLEASSYNEQFF. The V gene is TRBV13, the J gene TRBJ2-1; no firm D call. The V end was cut by 1 base, the J end by 0 bases, with 7 bases between. The germline V gene has CDR1 PRHDT and CDR2 FYEKMQ (reference sequence). CDR3 length: 15 amino acids. Full variable domain (rest looked up from reference TRBV13 and TRBJ2-1): AAGVIQSPRHLIKEKRETATLKCYPIPRHDTVYWYQQGPGQDPQFLISFYEKMQSDKGSIPDRFSAQQFSDYHSELNMSSLELGDSALYFCASSLEASSYNEQFFGPGTRLTVL.

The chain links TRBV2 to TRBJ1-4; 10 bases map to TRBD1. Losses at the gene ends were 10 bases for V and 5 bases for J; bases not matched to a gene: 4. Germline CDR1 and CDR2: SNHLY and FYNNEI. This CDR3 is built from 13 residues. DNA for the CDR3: TGTGCCACCCGGGACAGGGGCAATGAAAAACTGTTTTTT. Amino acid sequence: CATRDRGNEKLFF.

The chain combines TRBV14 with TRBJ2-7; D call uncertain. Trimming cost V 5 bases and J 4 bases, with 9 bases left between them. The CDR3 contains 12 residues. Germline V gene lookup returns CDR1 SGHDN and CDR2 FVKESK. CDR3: CASSSLRYEQYF. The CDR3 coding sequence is TGTGCCAGCAGCTCTCTGAGGTACGAGCAGTACTTC.

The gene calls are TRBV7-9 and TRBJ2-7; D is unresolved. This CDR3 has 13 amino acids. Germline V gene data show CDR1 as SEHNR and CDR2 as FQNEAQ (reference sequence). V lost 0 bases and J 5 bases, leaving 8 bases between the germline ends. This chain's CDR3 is CASSLAAPDEQYF. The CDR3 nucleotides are TGTGCCAGCAGCTTAGCGGCCCCTGACGAGCAGTACTTC. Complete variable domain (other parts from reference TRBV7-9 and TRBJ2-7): DTGVSQNPRHKITKRGQNVTFRCDPISEHNRLYWYRQTLGQGPEFLTYFQNEAQLEKSRLLSDRFSAERPKGSFSTLEIQRTEQGDSAMYLCASSLAAPDEQYFGPGTRLTVT.

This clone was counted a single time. The CDR3 protein is CATSPRGNWNYEQYF. The CDR3 bases are TGTGCCACCAGCCCCCGGGGGAACTGGAACTACGAGCAGTACTTC. The chain employs TRBV15 and TRBJ2-7, with D perhaps TRBD2 (6 bases). The CDR3 consists of 15 residues. CDR1 is LNHNV, CDR2 YYDKDF, per germline (reference sequence). V lost 5 bases, J lost 3 bases, and 17 bases lay in between.

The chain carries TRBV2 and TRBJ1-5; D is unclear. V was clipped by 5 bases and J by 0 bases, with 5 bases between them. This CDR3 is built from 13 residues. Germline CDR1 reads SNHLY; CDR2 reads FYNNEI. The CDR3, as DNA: TGTGCCAGCAGTTACAGTAGCAATCAGCCCCAGCATTTT. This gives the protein CASSYSSNQPQHF.

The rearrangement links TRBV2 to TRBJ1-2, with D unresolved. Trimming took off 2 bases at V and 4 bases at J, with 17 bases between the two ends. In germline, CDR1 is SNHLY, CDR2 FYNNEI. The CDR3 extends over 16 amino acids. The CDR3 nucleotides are TGTGCCAGCAGTGAAATCACCCCCCGCGGCTCCTATGGCTACACCTTC. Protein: CASSEITPRGSYGYTF.

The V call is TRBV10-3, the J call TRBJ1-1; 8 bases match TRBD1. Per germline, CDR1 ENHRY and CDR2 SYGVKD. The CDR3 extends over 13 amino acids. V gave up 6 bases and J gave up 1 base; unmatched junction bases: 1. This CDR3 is CAISTGGNTEAFF. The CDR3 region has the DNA TGTGCCATCAGCACAGGGGGGAACACTGAAGCTTTCTTT.

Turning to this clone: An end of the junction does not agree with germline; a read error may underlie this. Written as DNA, the CDR3 is TGTGCCAGCAGCCTAGCCCAAACAGGGGCTGAGCAGTACTTC. This codes for CASSLAQTGAEQYF. The chain combines TRBV7-2 with TRBJ2-7, with TRBD1 matching over 7 bases. In germline, CDR1 is SGHTA, CDR2 FQGNSA. CDR3 length: 14 residues.

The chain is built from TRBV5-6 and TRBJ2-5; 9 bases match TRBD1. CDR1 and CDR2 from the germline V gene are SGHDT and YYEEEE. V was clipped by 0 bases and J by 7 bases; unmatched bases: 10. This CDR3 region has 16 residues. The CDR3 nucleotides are TGTGCCAGCAGCTTGGCCGAGACAGGGGGGGGTGGGACCCAGTACTTC. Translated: CASSLAETGGGGTQYF. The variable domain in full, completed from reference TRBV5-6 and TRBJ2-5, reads DAGVTQSPTHLIKTRGQQVTLRCSPKSGHDTVSWYQQALGQGPQFIFQYYEEEERQRGNFPDRFSGHQFPNYSSELNVNALLLGDSALYLCASSLAETGGGGTQYFGPGTRLLVL.

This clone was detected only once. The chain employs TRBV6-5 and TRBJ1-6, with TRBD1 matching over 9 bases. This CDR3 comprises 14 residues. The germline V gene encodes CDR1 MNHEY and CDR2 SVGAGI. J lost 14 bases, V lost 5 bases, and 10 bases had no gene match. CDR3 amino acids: CASSRPGQGDTLHF. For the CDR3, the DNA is TGTGCCAGCAGTCGACCGGGACAGGGAGACACCCTCCACTTT.

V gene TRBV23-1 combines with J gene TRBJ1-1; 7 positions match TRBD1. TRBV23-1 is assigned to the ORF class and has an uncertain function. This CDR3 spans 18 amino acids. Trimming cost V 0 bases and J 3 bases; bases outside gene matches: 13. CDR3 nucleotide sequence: TGCGCCAGCAGTCAATCGGGGACAGACAGGGACAACCACACTGAAGCTTTCTTT. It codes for CASSQSGTDRDNHTEAFF.

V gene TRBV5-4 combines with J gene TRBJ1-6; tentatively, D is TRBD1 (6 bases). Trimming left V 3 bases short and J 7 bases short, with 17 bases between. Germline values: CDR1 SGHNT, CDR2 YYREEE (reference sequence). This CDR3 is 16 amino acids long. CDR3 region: CASSSRTGLRNSPLHF. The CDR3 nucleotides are TGTGCCAGCAGCTCCCGTACAGGGCTTAGAAATTCACCCCTCCACTTT.

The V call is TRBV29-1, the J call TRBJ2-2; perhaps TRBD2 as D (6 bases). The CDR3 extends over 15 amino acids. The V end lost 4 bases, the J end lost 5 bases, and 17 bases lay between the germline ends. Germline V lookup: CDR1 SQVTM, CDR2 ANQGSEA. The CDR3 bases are TGCAGCGTTGTTCTTCGGGGGAGTGGTACCGGGGAGCTGTTTTTT. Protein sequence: CSVVLRGSGTGELFF.

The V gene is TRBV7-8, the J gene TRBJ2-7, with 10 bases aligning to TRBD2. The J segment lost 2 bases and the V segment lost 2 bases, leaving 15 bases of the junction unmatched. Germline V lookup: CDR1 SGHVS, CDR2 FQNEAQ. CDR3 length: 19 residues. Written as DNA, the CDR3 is TGTGCCAGCAGCTTAAGGGCTAGCGGGAGCGAGCCGGTGCCCTACGAGCAGTACTTC. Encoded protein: CASSLRASGSEPVPYEQYF.

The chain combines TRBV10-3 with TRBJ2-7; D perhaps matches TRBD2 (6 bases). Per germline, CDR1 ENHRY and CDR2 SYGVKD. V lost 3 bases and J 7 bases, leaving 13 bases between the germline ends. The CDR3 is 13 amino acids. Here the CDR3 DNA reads TGTGCCATCAGTGACAGGGAGGTTGGAGAGCAGTACTTC. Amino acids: CAISDREVGEQYF.

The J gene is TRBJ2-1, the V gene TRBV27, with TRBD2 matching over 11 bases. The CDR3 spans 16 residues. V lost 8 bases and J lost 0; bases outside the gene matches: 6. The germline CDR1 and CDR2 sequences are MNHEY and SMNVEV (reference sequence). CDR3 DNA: TGTGCCAGCTCGGGACTAGCGGAGAGCTCCTACAATGAGCAGTTCTTC. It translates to CASSGLAESSYNEQFF.

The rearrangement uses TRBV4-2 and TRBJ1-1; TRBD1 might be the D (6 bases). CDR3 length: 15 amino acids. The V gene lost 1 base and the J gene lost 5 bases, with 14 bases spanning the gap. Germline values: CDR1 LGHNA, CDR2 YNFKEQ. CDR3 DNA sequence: TGTGCCAGCAGCCAAGTCTCACAGGGTGGGACTGAAGCTTTCTTT. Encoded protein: CASSQVSQGGTEAFF.

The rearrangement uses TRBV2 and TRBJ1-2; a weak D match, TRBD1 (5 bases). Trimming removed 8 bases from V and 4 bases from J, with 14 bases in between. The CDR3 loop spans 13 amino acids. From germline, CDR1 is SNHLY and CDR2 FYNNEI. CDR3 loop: CASQTRDSYGYTF. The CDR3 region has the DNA TGTGCCAGCCAGACTCGAGACAGCTATGGCTACACCTTC. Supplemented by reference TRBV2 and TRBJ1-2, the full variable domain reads EPEVTQTPSHQVTQMGQEVILRCVPISNHLYFYWYRQILGQKVEFLVSFYNNEISEKSEIFDDQFSVERPDGSNFTLKIRSTKLEDSAMYFCASQTRDSYGYTFGSGTRLTVV.

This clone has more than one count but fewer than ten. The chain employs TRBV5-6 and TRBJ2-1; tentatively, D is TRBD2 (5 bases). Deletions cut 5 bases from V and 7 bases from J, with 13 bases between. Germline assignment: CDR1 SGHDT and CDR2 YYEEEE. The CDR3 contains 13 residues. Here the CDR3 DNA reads TGTGCCAGCAGTGCAGTAGGAGGTAATGAGCAGTTCTTC. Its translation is CASSAVGGNEQFF.